This T cell receptor beta chain was sequenced in a study of CD8 T cells in ankylosing spondylitis. General study findings and limits: Blood from ankylosing spondylitis patients appeared to carry a characteristic roughly 8-variant TCR beta motif.

This clonotype was picked up many times. Its specificity is unknown. TCRdb re-derived calls from the 5' RACE reads in MiXCR, one entry per CDR3 protein. Of about 210,000 distinct CDR3 sequences listed, 5.5% to 7.5% are singletons. The receptor was derived from a male donor with ankylosing spondylitis. The sequencing sample was made of blood, either unsorted or a sorted T cell fraction (not recorded which).

For the CDR3, the DNA is TGTGCCAGCAGTGAGGGGGGGGAGGGCTACACCTTC. Translation: CASSEGGEGYTF. This chain links TRBV25-1 with TRBJ1-2; TRBD1 is a possible D gene (5 bases). The germline V gene has CDR1 MGHDK and CDR2 SYGVNS. This CDR3 is 12 amino acids long. The V end lost 3 bases, the J end lost 8 bases, and 10 bases lay between the germline ends.